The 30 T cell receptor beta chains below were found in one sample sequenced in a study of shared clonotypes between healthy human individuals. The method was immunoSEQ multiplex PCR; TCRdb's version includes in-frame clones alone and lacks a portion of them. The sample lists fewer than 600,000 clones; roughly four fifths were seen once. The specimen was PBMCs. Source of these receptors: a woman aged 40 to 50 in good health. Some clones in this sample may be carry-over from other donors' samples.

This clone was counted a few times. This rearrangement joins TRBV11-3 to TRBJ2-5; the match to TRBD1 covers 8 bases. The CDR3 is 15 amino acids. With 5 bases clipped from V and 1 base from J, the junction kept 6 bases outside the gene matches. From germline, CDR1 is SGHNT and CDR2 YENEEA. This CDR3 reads CASSRTGTGQETQYF. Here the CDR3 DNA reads TGTGCCAGCAGCAGAACCGGGACAGGCCAAGAGACCCAGTACTTC.

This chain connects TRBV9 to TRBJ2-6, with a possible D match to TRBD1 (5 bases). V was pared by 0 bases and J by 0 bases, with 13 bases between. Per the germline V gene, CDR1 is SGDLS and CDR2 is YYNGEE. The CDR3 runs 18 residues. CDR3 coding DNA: TGTGCCAGCAGCGTAGATCCAGGGTCTTCCTCTGGGGCCAACGTCCTGACTTTC. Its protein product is CASSVDPGSSSGANVLTF.

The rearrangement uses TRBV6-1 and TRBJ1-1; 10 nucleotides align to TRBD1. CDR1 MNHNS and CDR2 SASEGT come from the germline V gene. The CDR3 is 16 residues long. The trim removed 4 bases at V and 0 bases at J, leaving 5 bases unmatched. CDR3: CASSGGTGVMNTEAFF. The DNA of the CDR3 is TGTGCCAGCAGTGGCGGGACAGGGGTTATGAACACTGAAGCTTTCTTT.

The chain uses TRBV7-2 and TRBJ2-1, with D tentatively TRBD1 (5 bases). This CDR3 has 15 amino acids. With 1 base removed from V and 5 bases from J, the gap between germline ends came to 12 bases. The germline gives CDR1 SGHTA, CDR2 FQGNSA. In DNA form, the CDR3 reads TGTGCCAGCAGCTTAGAGGGGTCTCGCCACAATGAGCAGTTCTTC. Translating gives CASSLEGSRHNEQFF.

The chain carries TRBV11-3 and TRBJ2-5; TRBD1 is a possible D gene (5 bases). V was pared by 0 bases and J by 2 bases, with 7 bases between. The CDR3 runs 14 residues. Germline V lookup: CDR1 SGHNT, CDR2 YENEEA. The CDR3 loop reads CASSLDSGQETQYF. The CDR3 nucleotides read TGTGCCAGCAGCTTAGACTCAGGGCAAGAGACCCAGTACTTC.

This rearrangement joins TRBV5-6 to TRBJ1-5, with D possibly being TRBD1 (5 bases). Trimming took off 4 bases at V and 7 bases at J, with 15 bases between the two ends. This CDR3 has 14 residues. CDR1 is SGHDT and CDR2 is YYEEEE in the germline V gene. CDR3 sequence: CASSGGGVRQPQHF. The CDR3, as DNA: TGTGCCAGCAGCGGGGGAGGGGTGAGGCAGCCCCAGCATTTT.

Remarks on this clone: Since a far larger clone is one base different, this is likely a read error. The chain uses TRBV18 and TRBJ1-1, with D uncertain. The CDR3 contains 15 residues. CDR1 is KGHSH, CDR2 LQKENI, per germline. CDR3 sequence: CASPPLGDLNTEAFF. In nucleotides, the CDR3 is TGTGCCAGCCCACCACTTGGGGATCTGAACACTGAAGCTTTCTTT.

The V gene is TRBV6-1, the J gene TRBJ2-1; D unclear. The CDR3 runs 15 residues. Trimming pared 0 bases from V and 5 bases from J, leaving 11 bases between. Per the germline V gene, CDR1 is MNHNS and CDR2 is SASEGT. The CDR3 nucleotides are TGTGCCAGCAGTGAAGCGCTCTGGACCGACAATGAGCAGTTCTTC. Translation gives CASSEALWTDNEQFF.

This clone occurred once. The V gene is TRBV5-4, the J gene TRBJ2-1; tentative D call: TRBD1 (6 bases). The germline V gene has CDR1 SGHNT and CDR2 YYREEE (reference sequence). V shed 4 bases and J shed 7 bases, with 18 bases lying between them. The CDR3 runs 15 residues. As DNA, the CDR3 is TGTGCCAGCAGCCCGGAGGTAACAGGGTATAATGAGCAGTTCTTC. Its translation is CASSPEVTGYNEQFF.

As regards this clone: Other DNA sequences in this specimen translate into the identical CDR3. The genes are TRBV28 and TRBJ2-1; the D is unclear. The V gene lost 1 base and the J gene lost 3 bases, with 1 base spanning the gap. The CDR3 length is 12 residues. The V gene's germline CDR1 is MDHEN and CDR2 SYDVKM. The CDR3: CASSLFYNEQFF. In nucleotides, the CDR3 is TGTGCCAGCAGTTTATTCTACAATGAGCAGTTCTTC.

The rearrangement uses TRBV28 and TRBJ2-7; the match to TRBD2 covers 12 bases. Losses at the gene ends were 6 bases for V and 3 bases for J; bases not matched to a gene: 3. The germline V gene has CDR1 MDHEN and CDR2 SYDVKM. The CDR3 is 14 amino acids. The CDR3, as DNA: TGTGCCAGCAGACCGGGACTAGCGGGCTACGAGCAGTACTTC. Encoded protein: CASRPGLAGYEQYF.

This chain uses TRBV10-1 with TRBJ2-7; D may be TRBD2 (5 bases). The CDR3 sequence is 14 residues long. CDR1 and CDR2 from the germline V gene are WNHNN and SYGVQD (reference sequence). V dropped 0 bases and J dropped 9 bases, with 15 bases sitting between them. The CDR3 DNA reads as TGCGCCAGCAGTGAGTCTCCCGCGGTTCGGGGGCAGTACTTC. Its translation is CASSESPAVRGQYF.

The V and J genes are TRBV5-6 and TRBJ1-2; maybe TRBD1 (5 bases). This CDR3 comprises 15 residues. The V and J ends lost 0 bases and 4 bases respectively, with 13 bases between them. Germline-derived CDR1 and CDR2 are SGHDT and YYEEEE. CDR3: CASSLGQPTLYGYTF. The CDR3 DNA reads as TGTGCCAGCAGCTTGGGACAGCCGACCCTCTATGGCTACACCTTC. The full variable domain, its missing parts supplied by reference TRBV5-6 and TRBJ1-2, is DAGVTQSPTHLIKTRGQQVTLRCSPKSGHDTVSWYQQALGQGPQFIFQYYEEEERQRGNFPDRFSGHQFPNYSSELNVNALLLGDSALYLCASSLGQPTLYGYTFGSGTRLTVV.

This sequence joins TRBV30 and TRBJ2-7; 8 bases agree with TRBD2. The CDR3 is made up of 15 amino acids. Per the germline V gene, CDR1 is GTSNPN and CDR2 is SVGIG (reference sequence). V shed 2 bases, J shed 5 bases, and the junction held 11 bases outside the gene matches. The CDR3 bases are TGTGCCTGGAGTCGGGGGGGCAGTCCGAGGGACGAGCAGTACTTC. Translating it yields CAWSRGGSPRDEQYF.

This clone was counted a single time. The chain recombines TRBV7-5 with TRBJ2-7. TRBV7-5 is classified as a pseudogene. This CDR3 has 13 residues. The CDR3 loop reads CVRWGSVLYEQYF. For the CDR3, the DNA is TGTGTCAGATGGGGGTCAGTGCTCTACGAGCAGTACTTC.

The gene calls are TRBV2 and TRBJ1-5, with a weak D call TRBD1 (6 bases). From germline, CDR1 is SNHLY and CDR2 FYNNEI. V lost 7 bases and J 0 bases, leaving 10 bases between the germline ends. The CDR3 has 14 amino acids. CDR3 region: CASTGQNSNQPQHF. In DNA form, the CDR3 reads TGTGCCAGCACAGGACAGAATAGCAATCAGCCCCAGCATTTT.

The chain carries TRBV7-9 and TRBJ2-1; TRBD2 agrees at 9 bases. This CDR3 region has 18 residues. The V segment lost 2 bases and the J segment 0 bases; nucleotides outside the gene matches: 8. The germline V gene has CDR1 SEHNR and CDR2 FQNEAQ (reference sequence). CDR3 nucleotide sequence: TGTGCCAGCAGCTTAAGGGCTAGCGGGATCAGCTCCTACAATGAGCAGTTCTTC. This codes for CASSLRASGISSYNEQFF.

CDR3 sequence (DNA): TGTGCCAGCAGCCAAGAAGGCCCCACAGGGGGCCCGTACAATGAGCAGTTCTTC. It encodes CASSQEGPTGGPYNEQFF. V and J are TRBV4-2 and TRBJ2-1, with TRBD1 identical over 9 bases. The length of the CDR3 is 18 residues. Germline CDR1 is LGHNA and CDR2 is YNFKEQ. Losses at the gene ends were 0 bases for V and 4 bases for J; bases not matched to a gene: 10.

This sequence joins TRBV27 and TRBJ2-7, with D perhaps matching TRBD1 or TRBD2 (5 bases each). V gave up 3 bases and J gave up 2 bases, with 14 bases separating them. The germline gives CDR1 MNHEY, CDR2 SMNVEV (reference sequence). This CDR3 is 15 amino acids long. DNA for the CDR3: TGTGCCAGCAGTTTCGGGGCGGGCCCGGCCTACGAGCAGTACTTC. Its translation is CASSFGAGPAYEQYF.

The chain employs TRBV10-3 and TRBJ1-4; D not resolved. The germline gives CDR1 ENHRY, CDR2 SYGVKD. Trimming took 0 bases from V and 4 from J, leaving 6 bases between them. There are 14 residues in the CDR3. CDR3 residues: CAISESEVNEKLFF. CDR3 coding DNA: TGTGCCATCAGTGAGTCAGAGGTTAATGAAAAACTGTTTTTT.

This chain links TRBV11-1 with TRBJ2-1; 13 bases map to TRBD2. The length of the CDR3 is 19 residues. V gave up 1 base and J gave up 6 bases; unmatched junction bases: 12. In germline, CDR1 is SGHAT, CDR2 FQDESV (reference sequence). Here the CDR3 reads CASSLVMDSLAGGGNEQFF. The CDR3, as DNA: TGTGCCAGCAGCTTAGTTATGGATTCACTAGCGGGAGGGGGCAATGAGCAGTTCTTC.

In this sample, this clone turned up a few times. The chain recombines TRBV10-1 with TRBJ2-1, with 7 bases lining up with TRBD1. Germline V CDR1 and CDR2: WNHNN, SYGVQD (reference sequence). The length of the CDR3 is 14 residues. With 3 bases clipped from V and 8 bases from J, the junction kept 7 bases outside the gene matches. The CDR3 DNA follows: TGCGCCAGCAGTGACGGGGCAGGGGGATATGAGCAGTTCTTC. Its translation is CASSDGAGGYEQFF.

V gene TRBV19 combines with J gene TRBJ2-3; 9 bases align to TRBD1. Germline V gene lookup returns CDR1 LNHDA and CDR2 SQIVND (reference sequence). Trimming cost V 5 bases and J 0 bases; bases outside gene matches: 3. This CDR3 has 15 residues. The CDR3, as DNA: TGTGCCAGTAGTCGGACAGGGGCTAGCACAGATACGCAGTATTTT. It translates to CASSRTGASTDTQYF.

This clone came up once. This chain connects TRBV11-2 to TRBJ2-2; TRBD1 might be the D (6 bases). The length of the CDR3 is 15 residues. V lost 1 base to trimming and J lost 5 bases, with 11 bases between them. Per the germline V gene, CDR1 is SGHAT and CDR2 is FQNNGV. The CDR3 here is CASSLVHRVTGELFF. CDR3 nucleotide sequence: TGTGCCAGCAGCTTAGTCCACAGGGTGACCGGGGAGCTGTTTTTT.

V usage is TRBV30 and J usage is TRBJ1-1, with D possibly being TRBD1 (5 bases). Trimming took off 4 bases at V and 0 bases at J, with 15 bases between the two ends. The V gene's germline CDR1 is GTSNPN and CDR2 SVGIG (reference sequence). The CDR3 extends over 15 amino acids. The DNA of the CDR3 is TGTGCCTGGACCCAGGGACCAGGAATGAACACTGAAGCTTTCTTT. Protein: CAWTQGPGMNTEAFF.

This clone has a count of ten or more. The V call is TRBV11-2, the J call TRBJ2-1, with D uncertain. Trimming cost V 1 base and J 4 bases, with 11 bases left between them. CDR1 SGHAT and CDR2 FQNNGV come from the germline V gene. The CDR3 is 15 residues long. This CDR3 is CASSLAPTGYNEQFF. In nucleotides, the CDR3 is TGTGCCAGCAGCTTAGCACCCACCGGATACAATGAGCAGTTCTTC.

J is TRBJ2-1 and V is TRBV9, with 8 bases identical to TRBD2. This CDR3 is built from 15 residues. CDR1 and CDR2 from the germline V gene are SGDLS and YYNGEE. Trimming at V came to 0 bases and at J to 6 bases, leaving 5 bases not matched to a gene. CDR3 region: CASSVVASGPNEQFF. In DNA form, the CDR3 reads TGTGCCAGCAGCGTAGTGGCTAGCGGGCCCAATGAGCAGTTCTTC.

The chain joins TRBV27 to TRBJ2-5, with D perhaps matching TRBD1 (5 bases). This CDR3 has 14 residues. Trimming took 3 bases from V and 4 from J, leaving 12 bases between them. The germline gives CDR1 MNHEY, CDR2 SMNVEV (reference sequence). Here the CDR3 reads CASSLRTSRETQYF. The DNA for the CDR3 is TGTGCCAGCAGTTTGCGGACATCGAGAGAGACCCAGTACTTC.

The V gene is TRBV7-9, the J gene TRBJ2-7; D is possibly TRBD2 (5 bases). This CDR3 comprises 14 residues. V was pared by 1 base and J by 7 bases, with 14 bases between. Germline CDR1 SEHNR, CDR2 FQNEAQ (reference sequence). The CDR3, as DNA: TGTGCCAGCAGCTTAGGTCTCGCGGGCCGGGAGCAGTACTTC. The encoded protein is CASSLGLAGREQYF.

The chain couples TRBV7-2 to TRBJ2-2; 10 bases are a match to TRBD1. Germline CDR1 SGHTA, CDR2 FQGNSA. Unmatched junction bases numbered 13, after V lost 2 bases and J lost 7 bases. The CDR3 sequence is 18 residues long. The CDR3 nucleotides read TGTGCCAGCAGCTTACAGTCGTTGACAGGGGGCGCGGTCGGGGAGCTGTTTTTT. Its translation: CASSLQSLTGGAVGELFF.